What follows are 29 T cell receptor beta chains derived from one specimen sequenced in a study of T-cell reconstitution after alpha-beta-depleted transplantation in children. Unique molecular identifiers tagged the TCRbeta library. Via MiXCR, TCRdb re-called the PCR reads, giving one row per CDR3 protein. This table has roughly 610,000 distinct CDR3 sequences, over 9.5% appearing once. The specimen was PBMCs from the stem cell graft donor, collected from the stem cell graft. Every receptor here comes from a human donor who donated a stem cell graft to a child with acute myeloid leukemia.

The J gene is TRBJ2-1, the V gene TRBV7-3; TRBD1 matches at 7 bases. Germline assignment: CDR1 SGHTA and CDR2 FQGTGA. The trim removed 0 bases at V and 1 base at J, leaving 0 bases unmatched. This CDR3 has 15 amino acids. CDR3 amino acids: CASSLTQGSYNEQFF. Written as DNA, the CDR3 is TGTGCCAGCAGCTTAACACAGGGGTCCTACAATGAGCAGTTCTTC.

The gene calls are TRBV5-1 and TRBJ1-5, with D perhaps matching TRBD1 (5 bases). The CDR3 sequence is 15 residues long. The V gene lost 10 bases and the J gene lost 1 base, with 18 bases spanning the gap. The germline V gene encodes CDR1 SGHRS and CDR2 YFSETQ. The CDR3 DNA follows: TGCGCCTCCCGCGCCGGGACCCTCAGCAATCAGCCCCAGCATTTT. It encodes CASRAGTLSNQPQHF.

Ten or more counts support this clonotype. This chain uses TRBV29-1 with TRBJ2-1; D unresolved. CDR3 length equals 12 residues. The V gene's germline CDR1 is SQVTM and CDR2 ANQGSEA. V dropped 5 bases and J dropped 9 bases, with 14 bases sitting between them. The CDR3 loop is CSVSPLWGEQFF. Written as DNA, the CDR3 is TGCAGCGTTTCTCCGTTATGGGGTGAGCAGTTCTTC.

The V and J genes are TRBV20-1 and TRBJ2-7; D gene uncertain. In germline, CDR1 is DFQATT, CDR2 SNEGSKA (reference sequence). The CDR3 consists of 13 residues. V was clipped by 3 bases and J by 3 bases, with 12 bases between them. The CDR3 loop is CSASASINYEQYF. The DNA of the CDR3 is TGCAGTGCTAGCGCGAGCATTAACTACGAGCAGTACTTC.

This clonotype was seen a handful of times. The rearrangement links TRBV5-1 to TRBJ2-7; perhaps TRBD1 as D (8 bases). V gave up 4 bases and J gave up 6 bases, with 20 bases separating them. The CDR3 contains 15 residues. Germline CDR1 and CDR2: SGHRS and YFSETQ. CDR3 DNA: TGCGCCAGCAGCCGCCGGGAGGACAGGGCCGGCGAGCAGTACTTC. Translating gives CASSRREDRAGEQYF.

The chain employs TRBV4-3 and TRBJ2-7; D is unresolved. Germline V gene sequence: CDR1 LGHNA, CDR2 YSLEER. This CDR3 spans 20 amino acids. Trimming stripped 3 bases from V and 0 bases from J, with 27 bases between. For the CDR3, the DNA is TGCGCCAGCAGCCACACACACCCCCCACCTACAAGTCGCGACTCCTACGAGCAGTACTTC. It specifies CASSHTHPPPTSRDSYEQYF.

The chain employs TRBV9 and TRBJ1-1; the D is unclear. CDR1 SGDLS and CDR2 YYNGEE come from the germline V gene. The CDR3 runs 13 residues. Trimming cost V 2 bases and J 2 bases, with 7 bases left between them. The CDR3 DNA is TGTGCCAGCAGCGTCATCGGTAACACTGAAGCTTTCTTT. Residues: CASSVIGNTEAFF.

This clonotype has a count of ten or more. V gene TRBV7-9 combines with J gene TRBJ2-1; D gene ambiguous. Germline V lookup: CDR1 SEHNR, CDR2 FQNEAQ (reference sequence). V lost 5 bases, J lost 14 bases, and 16 bases lay in between. The CDR3 length is 12 residues. The CDR3 loop is CASSDATTAKFF. CDR3 in DNA: TGTGCCAGCAGCGACGCGACGACGGCTAAGTTCTTC.

The chain employs TRBV20-1 and TRBJ1-1; D possibly corresponds to TRBD1 (6 bases). Germline loops: CDR1 DFQATT, CDR2 SNEGSKA (reference sequence). Trimming took 4 bases from V and 1 from J, leaving 13 bases between them. This CDR3 spans 14 amino acids. The CDR3, as DNA: TGCAGTGCTATCGCCGGGGGCGGGAACACTGAAGCTTTCTTT. It yields the protein CSAIAGGGNTEAFF.

V is TRBV4-2 and J is TRBJ2-1, with a possible D match to TRBD2 (5 bases). V lost 4 bases, J lost 8 bases, and 15 bases lay in between. Germline CDR1 and CDR2: LGHNA and YNFKEQ. This CDR3 contains 14 residues. The CDR3 nucleotides read TGTGCCAGCAGCCCCGAGGACTCATTGGATGAGCAGTTCTTC. As protein: CASSPEDSLDEQFF.

As regards this clonotype: A read error is possible here, since a much larger clone lies one base away. The chain joins TRBV14 to TRBJ2-2; D might be TRBD2 (6 bases). Germline-derived CDR1 and CDR2 are SGHDN and FVKESK. The CDR3 has 14 residues. Trimming stripped 4 bases from V and 4 bases from J, with 10 bases between. The CDR3 here is CASSRLGATGELFF. The CDR3 DNA follows: TGTGCCAGCAGCCGACTAGGGGCCACCGGGGAGCTGTTTTTT.

This clonotype was observed a handful of times. The V call is TRBV28, the J call TRBJ2-7, with 13 positions matching TRBD2. The CDR3 runs 16 residues. CDR1 is MDHEN and CDR2 is SYDVKM in the germline V gene. Trimming at V came to 1 base and at J to 7 bases, leaving 7 bases not matched to a gene. CDR3 amino acids: CASSLLGLAGNIEQYF. The CDR3 nucleotides are TGTGCCAGCAGTTTATTGGGACTAGCGGGAAATATTGAGCAGTACTTC.

This chain links TRBV20-1 with TRBJ2-5; 8 nucleotides agree with TRBD2. Germline values: CDR1 DFQATT, CDR2 SNEGSKA (reference sequence). The V segment lost 5 bases and the J segment 4 bases; nucleotides outside the gene matches: 12. The CDR3 loop spans 15 amino acids. The CDR3 sequence: CSAPREGLAGETQYF. In DNA form, the CDR3 reads TGCAGTGCTCCTCGAGAAGGACTAGCCGGAGAGACCCAGTACTTC.

In this sample, this clonotype turned up a few times. The CDR3, as DNA: TGTGCCAGCAGTTACGGGGGACAGGCGCGGAAACTGTTTTTT. This encodes CASSYGGQARKLFF. The chain recombines TRBV6-5 with TRBJ1-4, with TRBD1 matching 8 bases. Germline lookup yields CDR1 MNHEY and CDR2 SVGAGI. The CDR3 has 14 amino acids. V shed 2 bases, J shed 11 bases, and the junction held 7 bases outside the gene matches.

This clonotype came up a few times. The chain uses TRBV23-1 and TRBJ2-5; a possible D gene is TRBD2 (6 bases). TRBV23-1 is an ORF, with its function uncertain. V shed 2 bases and J shed 2 bases, with 12 bases lying between them. The CDR3 runs 15 residues. The CDR3 bases are TGCGCCAGCAGTCAACCAACTAGCCTACAAGAGACCCAGTACTTC. The encoded protein is CASSQPTSLQETQYF.

The chain links TRBV28 to TRBJ2-1, with TRBD1 matching 9 bases. V was clipped by 2 bases and J by 12 bases; unmatched bases: 2. There are 12 residues in the CDR3. Germline V CDR1 and CDR2: MDHEN, SYDVKM. CDR3 sequence reads: CASSLPDRGQFF. The DNA of the CDR3 is TGTGCCAGCAGTTTACCGGACAGGGGGCAGTTCTTC. The variable domain in full, completed from reference TRBV28 and TRBJ2-1, reads DVKVTQSSRYLVKRTGEKVFLECVQDMDHENMFWYRQDPGLGLRLIYFSYDVKMKEKGDIPEGYSVSREKKERFSLILESASTNQTSMYLCASSLPDRGQFFGPGTRLTVL.

This clonotype was picked up many times. The chain recombines TRBV27 with TRBJ2-7, with D possibly matching TRBD2 (5 bases). CDR3 length: 14 residues. From germline, CDR1 is MNHEY and CDR2 SMNVEV (reference sequence). Trimming shortened V by 2 bases and J by 5 bases, and 13 bases separated the two germline ends. The CDR3 sequence is CASSLNTGFNEQYF. The CDR3 nucleotides read TGTGCCAGCAGTTTAAATACGGGGTTCAACGAGCAGTACTTC.

This clonotype was counted at least ten times. The chain has TRBV28 and TRBJ1-1; D gene unclear. Between the trimmed V and J ends, which lost 7 bases and 9 bases, there was a span of 27 bases. Germline values: CDR1 MDHEN, CDR2 SYDVKM. The CDR3 has 16 residues. The CDR3 loop is CASILRVGPETVKAFF. The CDR3 nucleotides are TGTGCCAGCATCCTCCGAGTCGGTCCGGAGACGGTAAAAGCTTTCTTT.

V and J are TRBV12-3 or TRBV12-4 and TRBJ2-7; 9 nucleotides agree with TRBD2. The V gene end was trimmed by 5 bases and the J gene end by 6 bases; junction bases not matched to a gene: 5. This CDR3 has 13 amino acids. The DNA for the CDR3 is TGTGCCAGCAGTCGTAGGACTAGCGCCGAGCAGTACTTC. It yields the protein CASSRRTSAEQYF.

The genes are TRBV29-1 and TRBJ2-7; 7 bases agree with TRBD1. V shed 4 bases, J shed 6 bases, and the junction held 6 bases outside the gene matches. The germline gives CDR1 SQVTM, CDR2 ANQGSEA. The CDR3 loop spans 12 amino acids. CDR3 sequence reads: CSVGQGYGEQYF. Here the CDR3 DNA reads TGCAGCGTTGGACAGGGTTACGGCGAGCAGTACTTC.

The chain recombines TRBV6-1 with TRBJ1-2; D remains ambiguous. The CDR3 covers 13 residues. Trimming left V 2 bases short and J 5 bases short, with 9 bases between. Germline CDR1 MNHNS, CDR2 SASEGT. The CDR3 reads CASSEISEYGYTF. CDR3 coding DNA: TGTGCCAGCAGTGAAATCTCTGAATATGGCTACACCTTC.

This clonotype was seen ten or more times. The chain carries TRBV5-1 and TRBJ1-1, with D unresolved. CDR1 is SGHRS and CDR2 is YFSETQ in the germline V gene. This CDR3 comprises 14 residues. V lost 0 bases and J lost 5, with 11 bases in between. CDR3 nucleotide sequence: TGCGCCAGCAGCTTGGGGACTCGAGGGACTGAAGCTTTCTTT. Protein: CASSLGTRGTEAFF.

V is TRBV25-1 and J is TRBJ2-1; D might be TRBD1 (6 bases). The V gene's germline CDR1 is MGHDK and CDR2 SYGVNS. V gave up 3 bases and J gave up 10 bases, with 16 bases separating them. The CDR3 contains 14 residues. The CDR3 is CASSDPTGFREQFF. CDR3 DNA: TGTGCCAGCAGTGACCCCACAGGGTTTCGGGAGCAGTTCTTC.

There are a few counts of this clonotype. The rearrangement joins TRBV6-2 or TRBV6-3 to TRBJ2-1; D gene ambiguous. Trimming removed 0 bases at V and 7 bases at J, with 4 bases between. The CDR3 covers 12 residues. Germline V gives CDR1 MNHEY, CDR2 SVGEGT. The CDR3 nucleotides are TGTGCCAGCAGTTACTCGGTAAATGAGCAGTTCTTC. It specifies CASSYSVNEQFF.

The sample holds many counts of this clonotype. This sequence joins TRBV6-5 and TRBJ1-4; the D gene is possibly TRBD1 (5 bases). Trimming left V 6 bases short and J 5 bases short, with 16 bases between. From germline, CDR1 is MNHEY and CDR2 SVGAGI. The CDR3 is made up of 15 amino acids. CDR3 region: CASRRDAQPNEKLFF. The CDR3 DNA follows: TGTGCCAGCAGAAGGGACGCTCAACCAAATGAAAAACTGTTTTTT.

This clonotype was seen at least ten times. V is TRBV20-1 and J is TRBJ2-1; TRBD2 agrees at 13 bases. The ends lost 0 bases at V and 6 bases at J; junction bases unmatched: 2. The CDR3 runs 15 residues. Germline V gives CDR1 DFQATT, CDR2 SNEGSKA (reference sequence). DNA for the CDR3: TGCAGTGCTAGAGACAGACTAGCGGGAGGCAATGAGCAGTTCTTC. It specifies CSARDRLAGGNEQFF.

This clonotype was detected only a few times. The gene calls are TRBV12-3 or TRBV12-4 and TRBJ1-5; no clear D. This CDR3 comprises 15 residues. The V and J ends lost 9 bases and 3 bases respectively, with 18 bases between them. The CDR3 loop is CASRNGRFNNQPQHF. The CDR3 DNA reads TGTGCCAGTCGAAATGGACGGTTTAACAATCAGCCCCAGCATTTT.

This clonotype has a count of ten or more. The chain joins TRBV29-1 to TRBJ2-1, with D perhaps matching TRBD1 (6 bases). With 7 bases removed from V and 12 bases from J, the gap between germline ends came to 16 bases. Germline assignment: CDR1 SQVTM and CDR2 ANQGSEA. There are 11 residues in the CDR3. CDR3 amino acids: CSGKDSRGQFF. The DNA of the CDR3 is TGCAGCGGGAAGGACAGCCGCGGGCAGTTCTTC.

This clonotype has only a few counts. The rearrangement joins TRBV5-1 to TRBJ2-1; 7 bases line up with TRBD2. With 3 bases clipped from V and 13 bases from J, the junction kept 22 bases outside the gene matches. The CDR3 extends over 17 amino acids. CDR1 and CDR2 (germline): SGHRS, YFSETQ. This chain's CDR3 is CASSSQAALAGELYQFF. The CDR3 DNA sequence: TGCGCCAGCAGCTCACAAGCGGCCCTGGCGGGAGAGCTTTATCAGTTCTTC.